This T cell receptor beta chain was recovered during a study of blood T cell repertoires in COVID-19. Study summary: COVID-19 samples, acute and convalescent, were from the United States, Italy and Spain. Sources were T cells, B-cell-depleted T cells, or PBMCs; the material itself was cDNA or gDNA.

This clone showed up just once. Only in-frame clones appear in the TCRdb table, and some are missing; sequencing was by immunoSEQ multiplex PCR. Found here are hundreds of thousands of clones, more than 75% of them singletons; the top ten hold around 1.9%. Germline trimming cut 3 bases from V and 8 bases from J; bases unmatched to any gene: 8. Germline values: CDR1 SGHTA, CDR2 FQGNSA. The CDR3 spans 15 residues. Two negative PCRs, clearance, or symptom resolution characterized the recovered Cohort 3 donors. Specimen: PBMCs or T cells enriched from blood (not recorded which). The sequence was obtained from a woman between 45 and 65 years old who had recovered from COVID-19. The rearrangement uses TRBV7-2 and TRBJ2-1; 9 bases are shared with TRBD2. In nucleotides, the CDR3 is TGTGCCAGCAGCTTCTTGGGCGGGGGGGCCCATGAGCAGTTCTTC. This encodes CASSFLGGGAHEQFF.